The TCR beta chain under discussion was sequenced for a study of blood T cells in healthy people across ages. General study results and limits: Long-lived donors had more naive CD4+ cells and higher diversity than aged donors.

Germline CDR1 and CDR2: SQVTM and ANQGSEA. After removal of 4 bases from V and 9 bases from J, the junction contained 14 bases not matched to a gene. The CDR3 is 15 amino acids. Sample-barcoded 5' priming and a J-beta primer mix drove a second PCR of roughly 6 to 12 cycles. One entry per CDR3 protein, called by TCRdb with MiXCR from the 5' RACE reads. The top ten hold about 21% of the sample, which has some 920,000 distinct CDR3 sequences, roughly 51% seen once. Note on this clonotype: Its antigen is unknown. This may be a read error, as it is one base from a much larger clone.

Specimen: blood. This sequence was found in a woman aged 60-75 years in good health. The J gene is TRBJ2-3, the V gene TRBV29-1; 9 positions match TRBD2. The CDR3 bases are TGCAGCGTTGGGAGAGCGGGAGGATCCGGAGAGACGCAGTATTTT. Protein: CSVGRAGGSGETQYF.